The present TCR beta chain was sequenced within a study of cytomegalovirus exposure and HLA in healthy donors. The study's findings and limits: The study carried out a later analysis of TCR beta sequences. It associated some 17,000 of them with specific HLA alleles at a false discovery rate of 0.05. According to an earlier analysis, most TCR beta V segments yielded productive rearrangements about 87% or about 30% of the time. Sequencing probably produced one cluster of sequence variants that were highly shared.

The V gene end was trimmed by 4 bases and the J gene end by 6 bases; junction bases not matched to a gene: 11. The CDR3 runs to 15 residues. Germline lookup yields CDR1 MDHEN and CDR2 SYDVKM. The primer mix had 60 Vbeta and 13 Jbeta primers. The protocol was immunoSEQ multiplex PCR, while the TCRdb copy is restricted to in-frame clones and leaves out a portion. The repertoire includes about 120,000 clones, roughly 80% of them detected once, and about 11% sits in the top ten. Remarks on this clone: What it binds is not known.

The gene calls are TRBV28 and TRBJ2-5; TRBD1 aligns across 7 bases. Sequencing was done on a sample of PBMCs. The origin of this receptor is a male donor in good health and CMV-seropositive. CDR3 nucleotides: TGTGCCAGCAGTTACCCGGGACAGTCAGGAAAGACCCAGTACTTC. Its translation: CASSYPGQSGKTQYF.